What follows are 11 T cell receptor beta chains derived from one specimen sequenced in a study of T cell responses to AZD1222 COVID-19 vaccine. Sequenced by immunoSEQ multiplex PCR; TCRdb stores in-frame clones only, minus some. The sample has some 92,000 clones; over 80% are singletons. The material sequenced was peripheral blood, taken on day 0 of AZD1222 vaccination. Receptor source: an adult in good health.

The V gene is TRBV5-1, the J gene TRBJ1-5; D is uncertain. The V gene lost 2 bases and the J gene lost 7 bases, with 4 bases spanning the gap. CDR1 and CDR2 from the germline V gene are SGHRS and YFSETQ. The CDR3 has 11 amino acids. The CDR3 DNA is TGCGCCAGCAGCTTCAGGCAGCCCCAGCATTTT. This sequence encodes CASSFRQPQHF.

The chain is built from TRBV29-1 and TRBJ2-5; a possible D gene is TRBD1 (7 bases). CDR3 size: 13 residues. The germline gives CDR1 SQVTM, CDR2 ANQGSEA. The ends were cut back, 8 bases at V and 5 bases at J, with 18 bases in the middle. The CDR3 region is CSTSQGTQETQYF. The CDR3 bases are TGCAGCACCTCACAGGGGACTCAGGAGACCCAGTACTTC.

This rearrangement joins TRBV28 to TRBJ1-1, with 8 nucleotides matching TRBD1. CDR1 and CDR2 (germline): MDHEN, SYDVKM. J was trimmed by 1 base and V by 5 bases; bases with no gene match: 6. There are 15 residues in the CDR3. CDR3 nucleotides: TGTGCCAGCAGTCCCGCAGGACAGGGGAACACTGAAGCTTTCTTT. Amino acids: CASSPAGQGNTEAFF. Full variable domain (missing parts from reference TRBV28 and TRBJ1-1): DVKVTQSSRYLVKRTGEKVFLECVQDMDHENMFWYRQDPGLGLRLIYFSYDVKMKEKGDIPEGYSVSREKKERFSLILESASTNQTSMYLCASSPAGQGNTEAFFGQGTRLTVV.

The rearrangement uses TRBV19 and TRBJ2-7, with D possibly TRBD2 on 6 matching bases. Trimming removed 4 bases at V and 6 bases at J, with 19 bases between. CDR3 length: 15 amino acids. CDR1 and CDR2 (germline): LNHDA, SQIVND (reference sequence). The CDR3 reads CASSTPGLGRGEQYF. Written as DNA, the CDR3 is TGTGCCAGTAGTACCCCGGGACTGGGAAGGGGCGAGCAGTACTTC.

This clone has just one count. The chain uses TRBV3-1 (or the pseudogene TRBV3-2) and TRBJ2-4; no definite D call. The CDR3 is made up of 12 amino acids. Trimming took off 6 bases at V and 8 bases at J, with 11 bases between the two ends. Per the germline V gene, CDR1 is LGHDT and CDR2 is YNNKEL (reference sequence). The DNA of the CDR3 is TGTGCCAGCAGGGGGTCAGTGGACATTCAGTACTTC. Amino acid sequence: CASRGSVDIQYF.

This clone was seen only a few times. The chain employs TRBV4-1 and TRBJ2-3; a weak D match, TRBD1 (6 bases). Trimming removed 2 bases from V and 1 base from J, with 10 bases in between. The CDR3 runs 15 residues. Per the germline V gene, CDR1 is MGHRA and CDR2 is YSYEKL. CDR3 sequence: CASSQTGSRTDTQYF. The CDR3 DNA is TGCGCCAGCAGCCAAACAGGGTCTCGCACAGATACGCAGTATTTT.

This chain links TRBV28 with TRBJ1-4, with no clear D. Germline CDR1 MDHEN, CDR2 SYDVKM. V gave up 3 bases and J gave up 8 bases, with 10 bases separating them. There are 13 residues in the CDR3. CDR3 nucleotide sequence: TGTGCCAGCAGTTTGACTATGAAAGAAAAACTGTTTTTT. Its translation: CASSLTMKEKLFF.

The chain links TRBV5-8 to TRBJ1-2; D possibly corresponds to TRBD1 (5 bases). Germline CDR1 SGHTS, CDR2 YDEGEE. The CDR3 has 17 amino acids. The V end lost 0 bases, the J end lost 2 bases, and 17 bases lay between the germline ends. CDR3 loop: CASSLGQGGARNYGYTF. DNA for the CDR3: TGTGCCAGCAGCTTGGGGCAGGGAGGTGCCAGGAACTATGGCTACACCTTC.

The chain has TRBV5-1 and TRBJ2-2, with 8 bases identical to TRBD1. Looked up from germline, CDR1 is SGHRS and CDR2 is YFSETQ. J was trimmed by 1 base and V by 5 bases; bases with no gene match: 10. This CDR3 is 17 amino acids long. In DNA form, the CDR3 reads TGCGCCAGCAGTCGACAGGGGACGCTCGTGAACACCGGGGAGCTGTTTTTT. It is translated as CASSRQGTLVNTGELFF.

This clone has only a few counts. The genes are TRBV28 and TRBJ1-5; D may be TRBD1 (6 bases). The CDR3 sequence is 16 residues long. Germline CDR1 MDHEN, CDR2 SYDVKM. Trimming removed 7 bases from V and 2 bases from J, with 18 bases in between. The CDR3 loop reads CASTLNQGIGNQPQHF. CDR3 sequence (DNA): TGTGCCAGCACCCTAAATCAGGGGATCGGCAATCAGCCCCAGCATTTT.

The rearrangement uses TRBV12-5 and TRBJ1-3; D is ambiguous. Germline loops: CDR1 LGHNT, CDR2 FRNRAP. The V end was cut by 1 base, the J end by 7 bases, with 8 bases between. This CDR3 region has 13 residues. The CDR3 is CASGLGGGNTIYF. CDR3 DNA sequence: TGTGCTAGTGGTTTGGGAGGAGGGAACACCATATATTTT.